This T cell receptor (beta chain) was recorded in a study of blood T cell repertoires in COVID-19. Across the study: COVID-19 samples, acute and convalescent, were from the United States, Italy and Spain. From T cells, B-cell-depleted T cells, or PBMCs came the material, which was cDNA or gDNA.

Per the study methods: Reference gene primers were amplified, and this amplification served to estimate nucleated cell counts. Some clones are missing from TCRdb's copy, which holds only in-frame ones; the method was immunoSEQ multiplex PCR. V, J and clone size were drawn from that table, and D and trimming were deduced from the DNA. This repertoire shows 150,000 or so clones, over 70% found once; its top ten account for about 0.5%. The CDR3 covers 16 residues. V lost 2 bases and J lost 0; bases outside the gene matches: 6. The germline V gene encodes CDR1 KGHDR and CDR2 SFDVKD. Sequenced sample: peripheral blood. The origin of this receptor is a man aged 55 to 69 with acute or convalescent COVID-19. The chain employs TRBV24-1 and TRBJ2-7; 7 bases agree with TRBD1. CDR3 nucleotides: TGTGCCACCAGTGATTCTAGGACAGGAGCCTCCTACGAGCAGTACTTC. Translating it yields CATSDSRTGASYEQYF.